This TCR beta chain was found in a study of tissue T cells after allogeneic stem cell transplantation. Stated time point: mouse harvest day 7 after allogeneic transplant. Each mouse received 10^7 T-cell-depleted marrow cells plus 10^6 splenic CD5+ T cells by tail vein. This mouse GVHD model was MHC-mismatched B6 to BALB/c, profiled day 7 or 14. V lost 0 bases and J 1 base, leaving 8 bases between the germline ends. The CDR3 runs to 14 residues. Germline V gene lookup returns CDR1 GKSSPN and CDR2 SITVG. The assay was immunoSEQ multiplex PCR, and TCRdb's table has in-frame clones only and misses some. The sample has over 7,000 clones, 45% to 50% seen once. Study-wide results and caveats: Within patients, tissue anatomy strongly shaped TCR repertoire composition. Blood and spleen captured only part of the tissue TCR repertoire. Few T cell clones were shared across patients, but motif clusters showed tissue-specific shared signatures.

This clone was counted only a few times. As yet, its antigen is unknown. Gene names and germline refer to mouse. The read ends 1 residue before the CDR3 terminus; that terminus is restored from the germline J gene. The genes are TRBV31 and TRBJ2-5; tentative D call: TRBD2 (6 bases). The sequenced sample was gut tissue. This clonotype was sampled from a female BALB/c mouse given C57BL/6 T cells with graft-versus-host disease after an allogeneic hematopoietic cell transplant. The CDR3 bases that were read are TGTGCCTGGAGTCTCGGGGGGTACCAAGACACCCAGTAC. This gives the protein CAWSLGGYQDTQY. The whole CDR3 sequence reads CAWSLGGYQDTQYF.